This TCR beta chain is from a study of T cells after yellow fever vaccination. Overall study context: Fractions containing few cells were prepared with SMART-Seq v4 Ultra Low Input. General study findings and limits: Reappearance after the booster was observed for most primary-vaccination clones (around 95% CD4, roughly 90% CD8). CD4 and CD8 compartments shared a small share of clonotypes.

Germline V gene lookup returns CDR1 SNHLY and CDR2 FYNNEI. Trimming shortened V by 3 bases and J by 3 bases, and 8 bases separated the two germline ends. The CDR3 length is 14 residues. There are many counts of this clonotype. Its antigen is as yet unknown. TCRdb independently ran MiXCR on the 5' RACE reads; one entry per CDR3 protein. The sample consists of 300,000 to 350,000 distinct CDR3 sequences, around 4.1% of them appearing once. This clonotype originated in a man aged 18 to 29 who received the YFV17D yellow fever vaccine. This specimen consisted of PBMCs, obtained 5 days after the yellow fever booster vaccination. V is TRBV2 and J is TRBJ2-2, with a weak D call TRBD1 (5 bases). The CDR3: CASSDRDYTGELFF. The DNA of the CDR3 is TGTGCCAGCAGTGACAGGGATTACACCGGGGAGCTGTTTTTT.